Reported below is one T cell receptor (beta chain). This CDR3 spans 17 amino acids. Trimming stripped 7 bases from V and 5 bases from J, with 21 bases between. Germline values: CDR1 MDHEN, CDR2 SYDVKM. The record originates from a study of blood T cell repertoires in COVID-19. Turning to the study itself: Sites across the United States, Italy and Spain contributed samples from acute and convalescent COVID-19. PBMCs, B-cell-depleted T cells, or T cells provided the cDNA or gDNA that made up the material.

Source study methods: Quantification of nucleated cells was approximated via reference gene primer amplification. Profiling relied on immunoSEQ multiplex PCR, and the TCRdb table lists in-frame clones only, not all of them. The DNA was the basis for D and trimming; V, J and clone size are from that table. The sample yields 44,000 or so clones, under 85% seen once. The chain joins TRBV28 to TRBJ1-6; no clear D. Sequencing was carried out using peripheral blood. The origin of this receptor is an elderly man in a cohort sampled during active COVID-19. Here the CDR3 reads CASTISGLKTNNSPLHF. CDR3 nucleotides: TGTGCCAGCACCATTTCAGGCCTGAAAACGAATAATTCACCCCTCCACTTT.